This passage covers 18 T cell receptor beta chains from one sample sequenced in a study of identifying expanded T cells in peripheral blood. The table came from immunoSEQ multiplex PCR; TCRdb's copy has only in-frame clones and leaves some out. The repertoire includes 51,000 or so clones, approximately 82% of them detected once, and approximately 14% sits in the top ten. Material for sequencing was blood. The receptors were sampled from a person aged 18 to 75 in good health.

The CDR3 region is CAWSDPGQAFF. Written as DNA, the CDR3 is TGTGCCTGGAGTGACCCTGGACAGGCTTTCTTT. V gene TRBV30 combines with J gene TRBJ1-1, with D tentatively TRBD1 (6 bases). The germline V and J ends were trimmed by 1 base and 11 bases, with 11 bases remaining between them. The CDR3 runs to 11 residues. CDR1 and CDR2 from the germline V gene are GTSNPN and SVGIG (reference sequence).

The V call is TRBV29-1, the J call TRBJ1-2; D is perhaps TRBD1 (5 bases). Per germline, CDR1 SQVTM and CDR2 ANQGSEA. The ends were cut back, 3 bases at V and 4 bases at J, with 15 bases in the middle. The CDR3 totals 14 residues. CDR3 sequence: CSVDPQGTGYGYTF. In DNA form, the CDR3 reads TGCAGCGTTGATCCTCAGGGTACTGGCTATGGCTACACCTTC.

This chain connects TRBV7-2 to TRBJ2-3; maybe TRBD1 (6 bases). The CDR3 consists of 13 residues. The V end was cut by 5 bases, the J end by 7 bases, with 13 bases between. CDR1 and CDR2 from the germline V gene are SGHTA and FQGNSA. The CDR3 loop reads CASSPTGFNTQYF. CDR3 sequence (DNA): TGTGCCAGCAGCCCGACAGGCTTTAATACGCAGTATTTT.

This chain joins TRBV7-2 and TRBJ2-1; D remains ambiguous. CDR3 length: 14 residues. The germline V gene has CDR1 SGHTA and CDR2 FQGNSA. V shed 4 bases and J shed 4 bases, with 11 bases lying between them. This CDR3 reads CASSSTPGYNEQFF. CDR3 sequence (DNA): TGTGCCAGCAGCTCAACGCCTGGGTACAATGAGCAGTTCTTC.

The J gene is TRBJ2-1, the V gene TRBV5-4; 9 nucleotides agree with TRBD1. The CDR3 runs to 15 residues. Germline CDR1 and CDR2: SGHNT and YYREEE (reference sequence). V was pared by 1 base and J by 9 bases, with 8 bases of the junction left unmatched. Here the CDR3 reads CASSLSSTGGSEQFF. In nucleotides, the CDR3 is TGTGCCAGCAGCTTGTCCTCGACAGGGGGAAGTGAGCAGTTCTTC.

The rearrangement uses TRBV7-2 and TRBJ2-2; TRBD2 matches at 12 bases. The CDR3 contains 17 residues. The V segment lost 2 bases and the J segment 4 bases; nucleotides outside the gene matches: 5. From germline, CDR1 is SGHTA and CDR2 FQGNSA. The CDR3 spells CASSLPGLAGTTGELFF. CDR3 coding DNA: TGTGCCAGCAGCTTACCTGGACTAGCGGGGACCACCGGGGAGCTGTTTTTT.

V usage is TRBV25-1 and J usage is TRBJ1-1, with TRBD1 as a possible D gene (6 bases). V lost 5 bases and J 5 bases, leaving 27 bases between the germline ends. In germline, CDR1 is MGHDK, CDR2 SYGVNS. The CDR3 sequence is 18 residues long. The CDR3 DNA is TGTGCCAGCAGTCCCGCCCTAGGGGGGGGCCAGCGTGGGACTGAAGCTTTCTTT. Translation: CASSPALGGGQRGTEAFF.

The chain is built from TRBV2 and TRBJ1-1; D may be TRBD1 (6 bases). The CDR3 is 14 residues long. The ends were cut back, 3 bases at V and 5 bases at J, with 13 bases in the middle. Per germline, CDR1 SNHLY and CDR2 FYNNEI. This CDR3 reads CASSDVGARTEAFF. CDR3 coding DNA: TGTGCCAGCAGTGATGTGGGGGCGAGGACTGAAGCTTTCTTT.

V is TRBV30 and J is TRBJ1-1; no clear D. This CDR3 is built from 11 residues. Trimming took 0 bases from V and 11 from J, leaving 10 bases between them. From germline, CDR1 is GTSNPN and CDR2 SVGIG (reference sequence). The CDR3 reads CAWSVSSSAFF. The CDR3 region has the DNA TGTGCCTGGAGTGTATCGAGTAGTGCTTTCTTT.

In nucleotides, the CDR3 is TGTGCCAGTAGACAGAACTCTGGAAACACCATATATTTT. Translation: CASRQNSGNTIYF. The V and J genes are TRBV19 and TRBJ1-3; D is unclear. The CDR3 extends over 13 amino acids. Trimming took 6 bases from V and 0 from J, leaving 6 bases between them. Germline V gives CDR1 LNHDA, CDR2 SQIVND (reference sequence).

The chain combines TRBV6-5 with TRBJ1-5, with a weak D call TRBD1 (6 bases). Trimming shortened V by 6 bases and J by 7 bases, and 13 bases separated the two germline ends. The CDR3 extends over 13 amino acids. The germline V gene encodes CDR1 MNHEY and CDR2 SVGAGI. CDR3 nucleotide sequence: TGTGCCAGCAGACAGGGCGGCGGCCAGCCCCAGCATTTT. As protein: CASRQGGGQPQHF.

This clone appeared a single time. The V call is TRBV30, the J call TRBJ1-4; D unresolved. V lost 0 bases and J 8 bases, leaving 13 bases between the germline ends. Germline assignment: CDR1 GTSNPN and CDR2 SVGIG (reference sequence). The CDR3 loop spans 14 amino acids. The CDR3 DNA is TGTGCCTGGAGTGTAACACCCTATGGGGAAAAACTGTTTTTT. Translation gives CAWSVTPYGEKLFF. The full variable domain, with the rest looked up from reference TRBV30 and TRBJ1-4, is SQTIHQWPATLVQPVGSPLSLECTVEGTSNPNLYWYRQAAGRGLQLLFYSVGIGQISSEVPQNLSASRPQDRQFILSSKKLLLSDSGFYLCAWSVTPYGEKLFFGSGTQLSVL.

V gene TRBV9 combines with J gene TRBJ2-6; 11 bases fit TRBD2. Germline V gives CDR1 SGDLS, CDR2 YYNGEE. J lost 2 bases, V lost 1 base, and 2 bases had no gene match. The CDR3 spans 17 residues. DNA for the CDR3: TGTGCCAGCAGCGTAAAACTAGCGGGGGCTGGGGCCAACGTCCTGACTTTC. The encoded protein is CASSVKLAGAGANVLTF.

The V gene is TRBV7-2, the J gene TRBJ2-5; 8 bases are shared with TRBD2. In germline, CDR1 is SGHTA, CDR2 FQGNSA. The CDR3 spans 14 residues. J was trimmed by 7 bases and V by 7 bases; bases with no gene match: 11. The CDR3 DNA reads TGTGCCAGCAAGGACGGCGGGAGGCTTGGGACCCAGTACTTC. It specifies CASKDGGRLGTQYF.

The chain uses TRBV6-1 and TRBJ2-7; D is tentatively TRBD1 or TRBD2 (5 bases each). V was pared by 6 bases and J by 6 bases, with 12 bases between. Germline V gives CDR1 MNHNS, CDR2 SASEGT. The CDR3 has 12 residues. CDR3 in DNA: TGTGCCAGCAGCAAGGGTGGGGGCGAGCAGTACGTC. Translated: CASSKGGGEQYV.

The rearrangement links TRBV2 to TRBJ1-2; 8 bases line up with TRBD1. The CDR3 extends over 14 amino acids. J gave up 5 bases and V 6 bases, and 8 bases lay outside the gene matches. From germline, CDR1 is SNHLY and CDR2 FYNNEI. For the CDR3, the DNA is TGTGCCAGCAGACCCGGGACAGGTCCTTATGGCTACACCTTC. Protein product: CASRPGTGPYGYTF.

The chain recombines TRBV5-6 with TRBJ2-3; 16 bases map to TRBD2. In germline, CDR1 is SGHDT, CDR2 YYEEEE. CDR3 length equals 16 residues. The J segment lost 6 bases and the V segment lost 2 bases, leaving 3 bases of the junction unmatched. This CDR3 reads CASSFPGLAGGDTQYF. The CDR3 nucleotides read TGTGCCAGCAGCTTCCCGGGACTAGCGGGGGGGGATACGCAGTATTTT.

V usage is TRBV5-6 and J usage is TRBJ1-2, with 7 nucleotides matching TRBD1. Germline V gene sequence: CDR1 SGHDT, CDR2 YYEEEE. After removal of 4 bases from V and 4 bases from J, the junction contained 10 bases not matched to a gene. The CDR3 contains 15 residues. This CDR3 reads CASSAGTVEVYGYTF. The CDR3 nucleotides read TGTGCCAGCAGCGCTGGGACAGTTGAAGTCTATGGCTACACCTTC.